This T cell receptor beta chain was sequenced during a study of OX40 agonist ivuxolimab in advanced cancers. The method was immunoSEQ multiplex PCR; TCRdb's version includes in-frame clones alone and lacks a portion of them. The sample carries tens of thousands of clones, 85% to 95% recorded once. The CDR3 consists of 15 residues. Germline-derived CDR1 and CDR2 are MGHRA and YSYEKL. The rearrangement uses TRBV4-1 and TRBJ2-5, with 7 bases that match TRBD1. The DNA end is a closer match to TRBJ2-7, so the J assignment may be wrong. The source material was CD4+ or CD8+ T cells sorted from blood, sampled in a trial of the OX40 agonist ivuxolimab. The sequence was obtained from an adult with an advanced solid tumor such as melanoma, head and neck, liver or kidney cancer. The CDR3 coding sequence is TGCGCCAGCAGCCAGCACCGGGACAGCCTCTACGAGCAGTACTTC. Its protein product is CASSQHRDSLYEQYF.